This TCR beta chain stems from a study of T cells after somatic rescue of genetic block. The CDR3 covers 13 residues. V shed 4 bases, J shed 9 bases, and the junction held 7 bases outside the gene matches. CDR1 SGHDT and CDR2 YYEEEE come from the germline V gene. TCRdb's copy holds only in-frame clones and misses some; the assay was immunoSEQ multiplex PCR. The table includes over 9,500 clones, around two thirds detected once. Sequencing was carried out using peripheral blood mononuclear cells (PBMCs). The sequence was obtained from a boy between 5 and 17 years old. The chain employs TRBV5-6 and TRBJ2-1; 7 nucleotides align to TRBD2. CDR3 sequence reads: CASSGRAWSEQFF. CDR3 coding DNA: TGTGCCAGCAGCGGGAGGGCCTGGAGTGAGCAGTTCTTC.